One sample yielded the 3 T cell receptor beta chains listed below, sequenced in a study of cytomegalovirus exposure and HLA in healthy donors. 60 Vbeta and 13 Jbeta primers were used in PCR. Repertoires were generated with immunoSEQ multiplex PCR, while TCRdb's copy carries only in-frame clones and drops some. Of approximately 150,000 clones in the sample, roughly 80% are singletons; the top ten hold 3.3%. The sample consisted of PBMCs. These receptor sequences come from a man aged 35 to 55 in good health and CMV-seronegative.

This sequence joins TRBV6-1 and TRBJ2-5; the D is unclear. This CDR3 has 13 residues. Per the germline V gene, CDR1 is MNHNS and CDR2 is SASEGT. V was shortened by 2 bases and J by 5 bases, with 9 bases between the two germline ends. The CDR3 DNA follows: TGTGCCAGCAGTGAATCCCTCCGGGAGACCCAGTACTTC. Its translation is CASSESLRETQYF.

The J gene is TRBJ1-5, the V gene TRBV28; possibly TRBD1 for D (6 bases). Germline lookup yields CDR1 MDHEN and CDR2 SYDVKM. The CDR3 runs to 16 residues. The ends were cut back, 8 bases at V and 1 base at J, with 18 bases in the middle. The CDR3 sequence: CASVSGRGSSNQPQHF. The CDR3 nucleotides read TGTGCCAGCGTCTCGGGGAGGGGGTCCAGCAATCAGCCCCAGCATTTT.

The rearrangement joins TRBV5-1 to TRBJ2-5, with 8 bases aligning to TRBD1. With the DNA end fitting TRBJ2-7 better, the J assignment may be wrong. Germline CDR1 is SGHRS and CDR2 is YFSETQ. This CDR3 region has 14 residues. The CDR3 region has the DNA TGCGCCAGCAGCCAGGACAGGGCCCGGGACGAGCAGTACTTC. This codes for CASSQDRARDEQYF.